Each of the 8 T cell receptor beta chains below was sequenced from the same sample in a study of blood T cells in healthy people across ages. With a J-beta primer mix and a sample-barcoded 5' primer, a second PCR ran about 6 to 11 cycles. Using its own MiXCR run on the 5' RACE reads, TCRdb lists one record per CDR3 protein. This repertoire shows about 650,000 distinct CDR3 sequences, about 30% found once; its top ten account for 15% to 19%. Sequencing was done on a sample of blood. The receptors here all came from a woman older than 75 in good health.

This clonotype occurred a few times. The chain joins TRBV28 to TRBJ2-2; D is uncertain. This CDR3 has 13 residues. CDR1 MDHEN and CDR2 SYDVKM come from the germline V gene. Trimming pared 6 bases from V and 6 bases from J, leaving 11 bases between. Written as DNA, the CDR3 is TGTGCCAGCAGACTGAGCTGGGCCGGGGAGCTGTTTTTT. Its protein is CASRLSWAGELFF.

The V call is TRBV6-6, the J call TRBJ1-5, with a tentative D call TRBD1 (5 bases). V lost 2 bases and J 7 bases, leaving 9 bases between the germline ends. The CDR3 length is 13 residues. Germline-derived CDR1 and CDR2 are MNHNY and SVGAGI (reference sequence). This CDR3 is CASSYEGTQPQHF. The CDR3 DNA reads TGTGCCAGCAGTTACGAGGGGACGCAGCCCCAGCATTTT.

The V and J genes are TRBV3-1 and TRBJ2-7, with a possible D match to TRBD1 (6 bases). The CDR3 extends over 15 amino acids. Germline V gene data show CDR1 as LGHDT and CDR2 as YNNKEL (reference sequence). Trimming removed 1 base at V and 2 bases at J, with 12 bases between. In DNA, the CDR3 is TGTGCCAGCAGCCAAGCCCGCACAGGGCCCTACGAGCAGTACTTC. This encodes CASSQARTGPYEQYF.

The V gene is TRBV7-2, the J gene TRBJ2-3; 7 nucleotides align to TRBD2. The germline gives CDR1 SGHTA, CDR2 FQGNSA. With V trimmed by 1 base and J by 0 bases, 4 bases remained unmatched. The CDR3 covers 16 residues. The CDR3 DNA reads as TGTGCCAGCAGCTTAGATCTGCGGGGGAGCACAGATACGCAGTATTTT. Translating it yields CASSLDLRGSTDTQYF.

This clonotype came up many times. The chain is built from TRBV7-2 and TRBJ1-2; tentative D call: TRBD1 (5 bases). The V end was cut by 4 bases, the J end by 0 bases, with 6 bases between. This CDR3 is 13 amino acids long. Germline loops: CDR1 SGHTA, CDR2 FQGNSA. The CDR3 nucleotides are TGTGCCAGCAGCTCGACAGCTAACTATGGCTACACCTTC. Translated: CASSSTANYGYTF.

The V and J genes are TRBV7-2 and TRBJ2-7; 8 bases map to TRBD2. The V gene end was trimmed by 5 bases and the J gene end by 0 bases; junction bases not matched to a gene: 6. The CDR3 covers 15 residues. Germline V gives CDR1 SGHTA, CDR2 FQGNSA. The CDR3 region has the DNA TGTGCCAGCAGCAGTAGCGGGGTTAGCTCCTACGAGCAGTACTTC. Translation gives CASSSSGVSSYEQYF.

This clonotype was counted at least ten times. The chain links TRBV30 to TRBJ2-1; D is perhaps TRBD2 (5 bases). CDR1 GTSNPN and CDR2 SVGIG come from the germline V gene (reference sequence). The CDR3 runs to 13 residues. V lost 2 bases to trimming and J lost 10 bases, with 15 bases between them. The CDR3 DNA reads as TGTGCCTGGAGTCCGGGAACTATACAAGAGCAGTTCTTC. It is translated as CAWSPGTIQEQFF.

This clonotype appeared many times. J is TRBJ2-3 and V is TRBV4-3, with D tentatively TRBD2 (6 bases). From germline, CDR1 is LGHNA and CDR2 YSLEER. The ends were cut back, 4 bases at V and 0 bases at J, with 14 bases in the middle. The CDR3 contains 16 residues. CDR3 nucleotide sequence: TGCGCCAGCAGCCTCGCGGGGCGGGCTAGCACAGATACGCAGTATTTT. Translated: CASSLAGRASTDTQYF.